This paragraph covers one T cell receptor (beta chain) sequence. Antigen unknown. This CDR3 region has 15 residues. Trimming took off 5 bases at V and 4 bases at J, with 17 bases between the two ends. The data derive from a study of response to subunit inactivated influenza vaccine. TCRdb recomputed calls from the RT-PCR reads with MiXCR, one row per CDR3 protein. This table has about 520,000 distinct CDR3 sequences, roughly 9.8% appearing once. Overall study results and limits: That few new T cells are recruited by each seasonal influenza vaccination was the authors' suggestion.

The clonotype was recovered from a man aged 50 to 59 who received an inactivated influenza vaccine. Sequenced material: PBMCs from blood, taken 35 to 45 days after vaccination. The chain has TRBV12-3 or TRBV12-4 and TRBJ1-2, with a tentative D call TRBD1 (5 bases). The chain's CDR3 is CASSPPRSGAYGYTF. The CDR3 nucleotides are TGTGCCAGCAGTCCCCCACGGTCTGGGGCCTATGGCTACACCTTC.